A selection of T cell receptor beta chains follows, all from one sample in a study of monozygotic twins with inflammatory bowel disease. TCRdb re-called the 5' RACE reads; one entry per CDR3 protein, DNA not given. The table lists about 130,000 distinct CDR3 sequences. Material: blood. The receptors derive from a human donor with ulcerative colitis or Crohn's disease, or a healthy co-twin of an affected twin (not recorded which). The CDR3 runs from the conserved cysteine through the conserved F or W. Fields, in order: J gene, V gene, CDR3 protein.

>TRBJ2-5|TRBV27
CASSRLAEETQYF
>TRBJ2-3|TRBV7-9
CASSLEVDRPRDTQYF
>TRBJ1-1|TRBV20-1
CSVPSTGRTEAFF
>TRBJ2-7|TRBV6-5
CASSLLQGDGEQYF
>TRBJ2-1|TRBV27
CASSLLGTAYNEQFF
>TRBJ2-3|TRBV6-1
CASRSGRPSTDTQYF
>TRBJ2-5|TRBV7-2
CASSLSTSGTETQYF
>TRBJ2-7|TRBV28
CASSAPAYEQYF
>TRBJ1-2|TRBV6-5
CASSYSRGRGLGYTF
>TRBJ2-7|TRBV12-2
CASRLERTGGRHGQYF
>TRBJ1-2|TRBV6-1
CASSQTLGLPEGYTF
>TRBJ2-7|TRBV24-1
CATSGPDSSYEQYF
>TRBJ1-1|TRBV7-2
CASSFLIGKSFEAFF
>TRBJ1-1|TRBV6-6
CASSYRESNTEAFF
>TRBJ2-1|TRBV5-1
CAISLARAWYNEQFF
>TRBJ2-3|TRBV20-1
CSAPGAGVDTQYF
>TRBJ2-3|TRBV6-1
CASRSGLAGGGTQYF
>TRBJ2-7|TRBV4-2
CASSQVGGSLMGYEQYF
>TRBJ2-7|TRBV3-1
CASSQDKGQFYEQYF
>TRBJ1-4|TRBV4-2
CASSQDLRGGEKLFF
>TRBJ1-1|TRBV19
CASSMDSETEAFF
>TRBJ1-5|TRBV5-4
CASSRGISNQPQHF
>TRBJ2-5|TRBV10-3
CAISGGTGSQTQYF
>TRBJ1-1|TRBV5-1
CASSLEGGMNTEAFF
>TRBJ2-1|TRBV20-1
CSARDSSSPYNEQFF
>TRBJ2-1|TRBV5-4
CASSSLAGALVYNEQFF
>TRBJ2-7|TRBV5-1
CASSLDRDSSYEQYF
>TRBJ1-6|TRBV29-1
CSVRTDYNSPLHF
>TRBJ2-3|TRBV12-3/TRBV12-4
CASSSETPGTDTQYF
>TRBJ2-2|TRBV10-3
CAISTSTTSGRVHTGELFF
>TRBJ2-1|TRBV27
CASSFHPGPSYNEQFF
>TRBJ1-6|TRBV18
CASSPRQRSDNSPLHF
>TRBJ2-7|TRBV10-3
CAISESDEQYF
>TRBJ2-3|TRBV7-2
CASSSLAGPTDTQYF
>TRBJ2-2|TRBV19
CASSGLADTGELFF
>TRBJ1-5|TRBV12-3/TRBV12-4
CASSRFQPQHF